Described below is a single T cell receptor beta chain sequence and its context. Antigen specificity is unknown. The data are from a study of Ad26.COV2.S vaccination and SARS-CoV-2 variants. Study-level information: Vaccine-arm donor from the placebo-controlled COV1001 Ad26.COV2.S trial. Intramuscular Ad26.COV2.S at 5x10^10 or 1x10^11 viral particles.

Documented treatment: 19 received Ad26.COV2.S at low or high dose, single or two shots; about 5 received placebo; per-sample allocation not given. Following the first vaccine or placebo injection, samples were taken on day 63. The sample came from a Boston adult aged 18-55 years. General study points: Reported findings describe substantial breadth in spike-specific CD8+ and CD4+ T cell responses following vaccination.

Trimming shortened V by 0 bases and J by 11 bases, and 12 bases separated the two germline ends. Germline V gives CDR1 SGHNT, CDR2 YYREEE (reference sequence). This CDR3 comprises 14 residues. Produced via immunoSEQ multiplex PCR; TCRdb's table is partial and in-frame only. The data show about 680,000 clones, with around 90% seen just once and about 1.5% held by the top ten. The source material was peripheral blood, sampled in a trial of Ad26.COV2.S vaccine versus placebo. The TCR sequence derives from a person aged 18-60 years who received the Ad26.COV2.S COVID-19 vaccine or a placebo. The rearrangement links TRBV5-4 to TRBJ1-6; D ambiguous. DNA of the CDR3: TGTGCCAGCAGCTTGGAAGGGCACAAAACACCCCTCCACTTT. Translated, it gives CASSLEGHKTPLHF.